Following are 12 T cell receptor beta chains from one sample sequenced in a study of synovial regulatory T cells in juvenile arthritis. Whole-study findings and limits: TCR diversity was lower in inflammation-associated blood Treg cells than in other blood Treg cells.

Generated by immunoSEQ multiplex PCR, the TCRdb table keeps only in-frame clones and is missing some. This sample contains 800 to 1,000 clones. The antigens of these receptors remain unknown. Input material: Treg cells from blood. Subset defined: HLA-DR+ inflammation-associated blood Treg cells. All receptors derive from a donor under 30 with juvenile idiopathic arthritis.

Its frequency marks this clone as medium-sized. The rearrangement links TRBV7-9 to TRBJ1-2. This CDR3 is 17 amino acids long. Only the protein is available. CDR1 is SEHNR and CDR2 is FQNEAQ in the germline V gene (reference sequence). CDR3 residues: CASSLLSSWGSGGGYTF.

This clone is identified as large (0.1 to 1%) from frequency. V gene TRBV18 combines with J gene TRBJ2-1; the D call of TRBD1 rests on TCRdb alone, since no DNA is present to check it. CDR1 KGHSH and CDR2 LQKENI come from the germline V gene. CDR3 length: 15 amino acids. The protein alone is recorded here. The CDR3 loop reads CASSPSQGTSNEQFF.

This clone ranks as medium-sized in terms of frequency. This chain joins TRBV5-1 and TRBJ2-1; with no DNA, the TCRdb D assignment of TRBD2 cannot be verified. Germline lookup yields CDR1 SGHRS and CDR2 YFSETQ. The CDR3 is made up of 18 amino acids. The DNA sequence is not available. The CDR3 region is CASSSTTTSISSYNEQFF.

Considering frequency, this clone is medium-sized. This chain uses TRBV5-1 with TRBJ1-2; TCRdb's D gene call, TRBD1, goes unchecked for lack of DNA. Germline lookup yields CDR1 SGHRS and CDR2 YFSETQ. The CDR3 covers 14 residues. The protein alone is recorded here. CDR3 in amino acids: CASSLARVVYGYTF.

According to its frequency, this clone is large. The chain is built from TRBV7-9 and TRBJ1-1. Germline CDR1 and CDR2: SEHNR and FQNEAQ (reference sequence). This CDR3 region has 15 residues. A DNA sequence was not provided. The CDR3 sequence is CASSLEAVMNTEAFF. Complete variable domain (other parts from reference TRBV7-9 and TRBJ1-1): DTGVSQNPRHKITKRGQNVTFRCDPISEHNRLYWYRQTLGQGPEFLTYFQNEAQLEKSRLLSDRFSAERPKGSFSTLEIQRTEQGDSAMYLCASSLEAVMNTEAFFGQGTRLTVV.

This clone is identified as medium-sized from frequency. The chain carries TRBV5-6 and TRBJ1-1; without DNA, the TCRdb call of TRBD1 cannot be checked. The CDR3 loop spans 14 amino acids. No DNA sequence is on record. Per germline, CDR1 SGHDT and CDR2 YYEEEE. CDR3: CASSPGGLNTEAFF.

This clone registers large by frequency. V gene TRBV6-1 combines with J gene TRBJ2-1; checking the TCRdb D call of TRBD2 is not possible without DNA. This CDR3 is 17 amino acids long. No coding sequence is recorded. Germline V gene sequence: CDR1 MNHNS, CDR2 SASEGT. This CDR3 is CASSAFRGLAGAGRQFF.

Measured by frequency, this clone is medium-sized (0.01 to 0.1%). V gene TRBV9 combines with J gene TRBJ2-1; the TRBD2 assignment by TCRdb is unverifiable without DNA. CDR1 and CDR2 from the germline V gene are SGDLS and YYNGEE. This CDR3 is 16 amino acids long. Nucleotide data are not available. This CDR3 reads CASSVEAGGPLNEQFF.

Measured by frequency, this clone is medium-sized. The CDR3: CARRLAGSYNEQFF. The chain uses TRBV30 and TRBJ2-1; the D gene TCRdb calls, TRBD2, cannot be checked with no DNA. CDR1 is GTSNPN and CDR2 is SVGIG in the germline V gene (reference sequence). CDR3 size: 14 residues. The entry carries no DNA sequence.

A note on this clone: Because it lacks the conserved phenylalanine or tryptophan at the end, this CDR3 is likely a read error. This sequence joins TRBV27 and TRBJ2-7; TCRdb calls TRBD1, which cannot be checked without DNA. The CDR3 runs 14 residues. No DNA is recorded. The V gene's germline CDR1 is MNHEY and CDR2 SMNVEV (reference sequence). The CDR3 protein is CASSPGQIFYEQYS.

V gene TRBV10-3 combines with J gene TRBJ2-1; TCRdb calls TRBD2, which cannot be checked without DNA. The CDR3 totals 15 residues. No nucleotide data were recorded. Germline V gene sequence: CDR1 ENHRY, CDR2 SYGVKD. The CDR3 loop reads CAIGPGRGIRNEQFF.

This clone is deemed medium-sized (0.01 to 0.1%) by its frequency. The chain uses TRBV25-1 and TRBJ1-4; the TCRdb call, TRBD1, lacks DNA for checking. The CDR3 extends over 17 amino acids. The DNA sequence is not available. The germline V gene encodes CDR1 MGHDK and CDR2 SYGVNS. CDR3 protein: CASSQTGFGSANEKLFF. Full variable domain (remainder filled in from reference TRBV25-1 and TRBJ1-4): EADIYQTPRYLVIGTGKKITLECSQTMGHDKMYWYQQDPGMELHLIHYSYGVNSTEKGDLSSESTVSRIRTEHFPLTLESARPSHTSQYLCASSQTGFGSANEKLFFGSGTQLSVL.